A single sample is the source of the 23 T cell receptor beta chains below, sequenced in a study of T cell responses to AZD1222 COVID-19 vaccine. Only in-frame clones appear in the TCRdb table, and some are missing; sequencing was by immunoSEQ multiplex PCR. Of 100,000 to 150,000 clones in the sample, around 87% were seen once. The sample consisted of peripheral blood, taken on day 0 of AZD1222 vaccination. Receptor source: an adult in good health.

The count of this clone is one. The V gene is TRBV7-3, the J gene TRBJ2-2; D may be TRBD2 (7 bases). Germline lookup yields CDR1 SGHTA and CDR2 FQGTGA. This CDR3 is 15 amino acids long. The V end was cut by 5 bases, the J end by 4 bases, with 14 bases between. CDR3 sequence (DNA): TGTGCCAGCAGCCCCGCACGGGGGGCCACCGGGGAGCTGTTTTTT. This translates into CASSPARGATGELFF.

The chain has TRBV28 and TRBJ1-3; 7 bases are a match to TRBD1. Germline assignment: CDR1 MDHEN and CDR2 SYDVKM. The CDR3 has 14 residues. V shed 7 bases, J shed 0 bases, and the junction held 3 bases outside the gene matches. The CDR3 sequence is CASIRDSSGNTIYF. DNA for the CDR3: TGTGCCAGCATTAGGGACAGCTCTGGAAACACCATATATTTT. The full variable domain, in which reference TRBV28 and TRBJ1-3 provide the parts outside the CDR3, is DVKVTQSSRYLVKRTGEKVFLECVQDMDHENMFWYRQDPGLGLRLIYFSYDVKMKEKGDIPEGYSVSREKKERFSLILESASTNQTSMYLCASIRDSSGNTIYFGEGSWLTVV.

This chain uses TRBV10-3 with TRBJ2-7, with TRBD1 as a possible D gene (6 bases). Per germline, CDR1 ENHRY and CDR2 SYGVKD. The V gene lost 3 bases and the J gene lost 5 bases, with 11 bases spanning the gap. The length of the CDR3 is 13 residues. CDR3 DNA: TGTGCCATCAGTGAACAGGGCAGCAACGAGCAGTACTTC. Translated: CAISEQGSNEQYF.

The chain recombines TRBV7-3 with TRBJ1-1, with D perhaps matching TRBD1 (6 bases). The CDR3 extends over 14 amino acids. Between the trimmed V and J ends, which lost 5 bases and 6 bases, there was a span of 16 bases. Germline CDR1 is SGHTA and CDR2 is FQGTGA. CDR3 DNA: TGTGCCAGCAGCGGCGAGGGGGGTATCGCTGAAGCTTTCTTT. It yields the protein CASSGEGGIAEAFF.

The chain recombines TRBV5-1 with TRBJ2-2; maybe TRBD1 (5 bases). V was shortened by 4 bases and J by 3 bases, with 13 bases between the two germline ends. Germline lookup yields CDR1 SGHRS and CDR2 YFSETQ. This CDR3 spans 15 amino acids. The CDR3, as DNA: TGCGCCAGCAGCCTTAGGCAGGGTCACACCGGGGAGCTGTTTTTT. As protein: CASSLRQGHTGELFF.

CDR3 protein: CASTPGPGRGNEQFF. CDR3 coding DNA: TGTGCCAGTACCCCTGGGCCAGGGAGAGGCAATGAGCAGTTCTTC. This chain connects TRBV19 to TRBJ2-1; D may match TRBD1 or TRBD2 (5 bases each). The CDR3 contains 15 residues. Germline V gives CDR1 LNHDA, CDR2 SQIVND (reference sequence). Trimming removed 7 bases at V and 6 bases at J, with 19 bases between.

This clone was detected once. This sequence joins TRBV6-1 and TRBJ1-4; TRBD1 matches at 7 bases. CDR3 size: 16 residues. After removal of 4 bases from V and 7 bases from J, the junction contained 12 bases not matched to a gene. CDR1 and CDR2 (germline): MNHNS, SASEGT. The CDR3 bases are TGTGCCAGCAGTGCCTTAACAGGGGTTGGCACTGAAAAACTGTTTTTT. It codes for CASSALTGVGTEKLFF.

V is TRBV2 and J is TRBJ2-6; 12 bases are shared with TRBD1. The germline CDR1 and CDR2 sequences are SNHLY and FYNNEI. The ends lost 9 bases at V and 4 bases at J; junction bases unmatched: 7. This CDR3 contains 16 residues. The CDR3: CARPGQGALGANVLTF. The CDR3 nucleotides read TGTGCCAGACCGGGACAGGGGGCGTTAGGGGCCAACGTCCTGACTTTC.

The chain links TRBV4-1 to TRBJ2-2; 12 nucleotides align to TRBD2. This CDR3 has 20 amino acids. CDR1 is MGHRA and CDR2 is YSYEKL in the germline V gene. The trim removed 0 bases at V and 5 bases at J, leaving 13 bases unmatched. CDR3 in DNA: TGCGCCAGCAGCCAAGATTGGGCTAGCGGGAGGGCCGATGAGACCGGGGAGCTGTTTTTT. Amino acids: CASSQDWASGRADETGELFF.

The J gene is TRBJ1-5, the V gene TRBV21-1. TRBV21-1 is recorded as a pseudogene. The CDR3 spans 15 residues. CDR3 nucleotide sequence: TGTGCCAGCAAGGGCCAGGGGAGGGGGAATCAGCCCCAGCATTTT. Its protein is CASKGQGRGNQPQHF.

V gene TRBV7-3 combines with J gene TRBJ2-1, with D possibly matching TRBD2 (6 bases). Germline V lookup: CDR1 SGHTA, CDR2 FQGTGA. Trimming took off 5 bases at V and 4 bases at J, with 18 bases between the two ends. The CDR3 runs to 16 residues. The CDR3 spells CASSPLSLAMYNEQFF. As DNA, the CDR3 is TGTGCCAGCAGCCCCCTCTCCCTAGCGATGTACAATGAGCAGTTCTTC.

The V call is TRBV28, the J call TRBJ2-7; TRBD2 aligns across 9 bases. Trimming cost V 1 base and J 3 bases; bases outside gene matches: 10. CDR3 length: 17 amino acids. Germline CDR1 and CDR2: MDHEN and SYDVKM. The CDR3 loop reads CASSLSGPIAGDYEQYF. The CDR3 coding sequence is TGTGCCAGCAGTTTATCGGGCCCAATAGCGGGAGACTACGAGCAGTACTTC.

The sample holds one count of this clone. The rearrangement uses TRBV10-3 and TRBJ2-2, with 10 bases fitting TRBD2. This CDR3 is built from 14 residues. V lost 4 bases, J lost 7 bases, and 3 bases stayed unmatched. Germline CDR1 and CDR2: ENHRY and SYGVKD. The CDR3 DNA reads TGTGCCATCAGTGCGGGACTAGCGTACGGGGAGCTGTTTTTT. It is translated as CAISAGLAYGELFF.

The chain carries TRBV5-4 and TRBJ2-3; 9 bases align to TRBD2. Germline lookup yields CDR1 SGHNT and CDR2 YYREEE (reference sequence). The CDR3 is 16 amino acids. V trimming: 5 bases; J trimming: 0 bases; junction bases outside the gene matches: 7. CDR3 sequence reads: CASSSRLAASTDTQYF. The DNA for the CDR3 is TGTGCCAGCAGTTCTCGACTAGCGGCTAGCACAGATACGCAGTATTTT.

The chain links TRBV30 to TRBJ2-5; tentatively, D is TRBD1 (6 bases). This CDR3 contains 14 residues. With 1 base removed from V and 3 bases from J, the gap between germline ends came to 12 bases. From germline, CDR1 is GTSNPN and CDR2 SVGIG (reference sequence). The CDR3: CAWSGQTGKETQYF. The CDR3 bases are TGTGCCTGGAGTGGACAAACAGGGAAAGAGACCCAGTACTTC.

The gene calls are TRBV4-1 and TRBJ2-4; 10 bases are shared with TRBD1. Germline CDR1 reads MGHRA; CDR2 reads YSYEKL. Trimming at V came to 3 bases and at J to 9 bases, leaving 8 bases not matched to a gene. The CDR3 covers 15 residues. CDR3 sequence (DNA): TGCGCCAGCAGCCAGCCGGGACAGGGGAGGGTCATTCAGTACTTC. This encodes CASSQPGQGRVIQYF.

The rearrangement joins TRBV2 to TRBJ2-1; D may be TRBD1 (5 bases). The CDR3 is 12 amino acids. V was cut by 7 bases and J by 6 bases, with 10 bases left in between. Germline CDR1 reads SNHLY; CDR2 reads FYNNEI. CDR3 DNA sequence: TGTGCCAGCAAGACAGACTCCAATGAGCAGTTCTTC. It yields the protein CASKTDSNEQFF.

V gene TRBV5-1 combines with J gene TRBJ1-6, with D perhaps matching TRBD1 (5 bases). This CDR3 contains 14 residues. With 0 bases removed from V and 6 bases from J, the gap between germline ends came to 7 bases. Looked up from germline, CDR1 is SGHRS and CDR2 is YFSETQ. CDR3 region: CASSLDRGNSPLHF. In nucleotides, the CDR3 is TGCGCCAGCAGCTTGGATAGGGGTAATTCACCCCTCCACTTT.

This rearrangement joins TRBV2 to TRBJ1-2; a possible D gene is TRBD1 (5 bases). Looked up from germline, CDR1 is SNHLY and CDR2 is FYNNEI. Trimming took off 6 bases at V and 5 bases at J, with 10 bases between the two ends. CDR3 size: 12 residues. The CDR3 DNA sequence: TGTGCCAGCAGGACAGACTCTTATGGCTACACCTTC. The encoded protein is CASRTDSYGYTF.

The chain recombines TRBV4-3 with TRBJ2-7; 7 nucleotides line up with TRBD2. The trim removed 0 bases at V and 0 bases at J, leaving 8 bases unmatched. The CDR3 is made up of 17 amino acids. Germline-derived CDR1 and CDR2 are LGHNA and YSLEER. The CDR3 region has the DNA TGCGCCAGCAGCCAAGATCCGCCTAGCGGCTTCTCCTACGAGCAGTACTTC. Translating gives CASSQDPPSGFSYEQYF.

The gene calls are TRBV7-9 and TRBJ1-3, with D uncertain. CDR1 and CDR2 from the germline V gene are SEHNR and FQNEAQ (reference sequence). V lost 3 bases and J 0 bases, leaving 12 bases between the germline ends. The CDR3 extends over 16 amino acids. The CDR3 region has the DNA TGTGCCAGCAGCTTGAGTAGGGAAGACTCTGGAAACACCATATATTTT. It is translated as CASSLSREDSGNTIYF.

J is TRBJ1-4 and V is TRBV28; no firm D call. The V end lost 2 bases, the J end lost 13 bases, and 11 bases lay between the germline ends. CDR3 length: 12 amino acids. Germline CDR1 and CDR2: MDHEN and SYDVKM. The DNA of the CDR3 is TGTGCCAGCAGTTTACCCGAGGAAGGACTGTTTTTT. As protein: CASSLPEEGLFF.

The chain has TRBV6-5 and TRBJ2-2; 8 bases line up with TRBD1. The V segment lost 5 bases and the J segment 4 bases; nucleotides outside the gene matches: 6. CDR3 length equals 15 residues. Germline-derived CDR1 and CDR2 are MNHEY and SVGAGI. The CDR3, as DNA: TGTGCCAGCAGTAGGGGACAGGTGATCACCGGGGAGCTGTTTTTT. It codes for CASSRGQVITGELFF.